One TCR beta chain is described in this entry. In the original processing: Reference gene primer amplification yielded estimated nucleated cell counts. The protocol was immunoSEQ multiplex PCR, while the TCRdb copy is restricted to in-frame clones and leaves out a portion. V, J and clone size are taken as reported in that table, and D and trimming were inferred from the DNA itself. The data hold some 69,000 clones, with 82% observed a single time. This specimen belongs to a study of blood T cell repertoires in COVID-19. Looking at the study overall: The United States, Italy and Spain provided the acute and convalescent COVID-19 samples.

The sequence was collected from a woman in her sixties or seventies with acute or convalescent COVID-19. Sequencing was performed on peripheral blood.

CDR3: CASSLGTGGKVTGELFF. The CDR3 DNA is TGTGCCAGCAGCTTGGGGACAGGGGGAAAGGTCACCGGGGAGCTGTTTTTT. The chain combines TRBV5-4 with TRBJ2-2; 10 bases are a match to TRBD1. Trimming cost V 0 bases and J 4 bases; bases outside gene matches: 6. Germline-derived CDR1 and CDR2 are SGHNT and YYREEE (reference sequence). CDR3 length: 17 amino acids.